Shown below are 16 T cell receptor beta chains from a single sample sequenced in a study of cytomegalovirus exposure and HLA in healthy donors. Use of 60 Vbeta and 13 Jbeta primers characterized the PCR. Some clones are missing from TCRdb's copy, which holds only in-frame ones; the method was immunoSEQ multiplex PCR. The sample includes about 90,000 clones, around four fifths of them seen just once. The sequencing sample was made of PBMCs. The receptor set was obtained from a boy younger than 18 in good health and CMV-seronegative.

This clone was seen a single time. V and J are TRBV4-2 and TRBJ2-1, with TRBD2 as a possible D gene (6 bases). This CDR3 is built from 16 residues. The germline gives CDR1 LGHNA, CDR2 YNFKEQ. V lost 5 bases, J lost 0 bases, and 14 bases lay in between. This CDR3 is CASSEGDFSSYNEQFF. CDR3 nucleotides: TGTGCCAGCAGCGAAGGGGACTTTAGCTCCTACAATGAGCAGTTCTTC.

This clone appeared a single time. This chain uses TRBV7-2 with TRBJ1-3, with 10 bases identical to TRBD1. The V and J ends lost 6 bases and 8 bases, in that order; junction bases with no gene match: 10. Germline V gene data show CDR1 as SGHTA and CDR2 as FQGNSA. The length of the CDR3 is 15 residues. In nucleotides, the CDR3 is TGTGCCAGCAGACCAATGCGGACAGGGGGATACACCATATATTTT. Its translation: CASRPMRTGGYTIYF. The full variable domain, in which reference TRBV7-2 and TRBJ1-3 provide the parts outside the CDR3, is GAGVSQSPSNKVTEKGKDVELRCDPISGHTALYWYRQSLGQGLEFLIYFQGNSAPDKSGLPSDRFSAERTGGSVSTLTIQRTQQEDSAVYLCASRPMRTGGYTIYFGEGSWLTVV.

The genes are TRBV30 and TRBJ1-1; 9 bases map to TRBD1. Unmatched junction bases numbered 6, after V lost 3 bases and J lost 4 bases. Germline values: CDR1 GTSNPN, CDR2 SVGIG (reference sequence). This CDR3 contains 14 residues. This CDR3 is CAWRGTGHSTEAFF. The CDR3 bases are TGTGCCTGGAGAGGGACAGGGCACTCCACTGAAGCTTTCTTT.

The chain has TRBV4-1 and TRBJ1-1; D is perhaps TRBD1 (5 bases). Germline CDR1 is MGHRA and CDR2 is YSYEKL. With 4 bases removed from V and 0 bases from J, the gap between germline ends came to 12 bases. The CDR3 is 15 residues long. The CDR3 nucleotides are TGCGCCAGCAGCCGAATACAGGCGGTGAACACTGAAGCTTTCTTT. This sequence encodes CASSRIQAVNTEAFF.

For the CDR3, the DNA is TGTGCCAGCGGTCCGGGTGGGGCCAACGTCCTGACTTTC. Protein: CASGPGGANVLTF. This chain connects TRBV28 to TRBJ2-6; no clear D gene. The length of the CDR3 is 13 residues. Germline V CDR1 and CDR2: MDHEN, SYDVKM. The V gene lost 8 bases and the J gene lost 3 bases, with 8 bases spanning the gap.

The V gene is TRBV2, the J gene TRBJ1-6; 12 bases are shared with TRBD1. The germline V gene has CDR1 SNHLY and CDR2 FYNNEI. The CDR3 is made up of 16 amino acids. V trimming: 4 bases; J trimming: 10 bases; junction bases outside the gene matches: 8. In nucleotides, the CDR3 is TGTGCCAGCAGTGGGGGGGGGACAGGGGGCGGATCACCCCTCCACTTT. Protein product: CASSGGGTGGGSPLHF.

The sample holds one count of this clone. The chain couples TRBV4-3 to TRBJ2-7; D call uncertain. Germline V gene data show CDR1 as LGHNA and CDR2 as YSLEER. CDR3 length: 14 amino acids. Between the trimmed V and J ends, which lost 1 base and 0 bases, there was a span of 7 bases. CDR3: CASSQAWSSYEQYF. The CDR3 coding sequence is TGCGCCAGCAGCCAAGCTTGGAGCTCCTACGAGCAGTACTTC.

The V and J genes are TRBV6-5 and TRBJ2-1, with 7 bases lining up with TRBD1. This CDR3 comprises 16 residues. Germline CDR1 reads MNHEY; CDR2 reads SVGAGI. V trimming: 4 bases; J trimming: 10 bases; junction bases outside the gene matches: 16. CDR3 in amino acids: CASSSTPGTALKEQFF. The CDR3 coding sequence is TGTGCCAGCAGTTCCACCCCCGGGACAGCCCTTAAGGAGCAGTTCTTC.

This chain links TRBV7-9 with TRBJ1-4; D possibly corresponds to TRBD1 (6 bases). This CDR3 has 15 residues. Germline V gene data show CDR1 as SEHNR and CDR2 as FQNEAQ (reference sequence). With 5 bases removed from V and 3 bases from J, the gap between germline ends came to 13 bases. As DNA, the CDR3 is TGTGCCAGCAGCCTTCGGACAGCCTCTAATGAAAAACTGTTTTTT. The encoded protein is CASSLRTASNEKLFF. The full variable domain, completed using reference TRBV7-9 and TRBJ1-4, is DTGVSQNPRHKITKRGQNVTFRCDPISEHNRLYWYRQTLGQGPEFLTYFQNEAQLEKSRLLSDRFSAERPKGSFSTLEIQRTEQGDSAMYLCASSLRTASNEKLFFGSGTQLSVL.

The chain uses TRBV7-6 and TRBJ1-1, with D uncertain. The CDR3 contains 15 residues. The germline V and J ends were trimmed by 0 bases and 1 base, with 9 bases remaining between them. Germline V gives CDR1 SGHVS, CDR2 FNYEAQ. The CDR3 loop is CASSLARAANTEAFF. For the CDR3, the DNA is TGTGCCAGCAGCTTAGCGAGGGCGGCGAACACTGAAGCTTTCTTT.

Written as DNA, the CDR3 is TGTGCCAGCAGTACCGACACCTATGGCTACACCTTC. Protein sequence: CASSTDTYGYTF. This sequence joins TRBV6-5 and TRBJ1-2; D is unresolved. The CDR3 contains 12 residues. The germline V and J ends were trimmed by 5 bases and 4 bases, with 8 bases remaining between them. The V gene's germline CDR1 is MNHEY and CDR2 SVGAGI.

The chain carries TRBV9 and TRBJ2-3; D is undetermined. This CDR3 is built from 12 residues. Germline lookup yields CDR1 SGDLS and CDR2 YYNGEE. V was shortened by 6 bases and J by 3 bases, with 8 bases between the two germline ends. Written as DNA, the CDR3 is TGTGCCAGCACCGAGGTGACAGATACGCAGTATTTT. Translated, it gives CASTEVTDTQYF.

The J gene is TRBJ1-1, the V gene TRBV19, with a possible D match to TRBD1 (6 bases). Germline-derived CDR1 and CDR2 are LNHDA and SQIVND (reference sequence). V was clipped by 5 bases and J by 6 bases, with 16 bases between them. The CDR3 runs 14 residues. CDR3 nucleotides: TGTGCCAGTAGTGACCCCCTGGGGGGGCCTGAAGCTTTCTTT. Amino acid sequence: CASSDPLGGPEAFF.

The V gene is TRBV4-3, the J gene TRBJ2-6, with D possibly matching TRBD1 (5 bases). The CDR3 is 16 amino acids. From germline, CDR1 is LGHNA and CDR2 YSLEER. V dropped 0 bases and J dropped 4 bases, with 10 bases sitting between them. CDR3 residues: CASSQDWTNGANVLTF. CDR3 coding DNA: TGCGCCAGCAGCCAAGATTGGACAAACGGGGCCAACGTCCTGACTTTC.

In DNA, the CDR3 is TGTGCCAGCAGATCTGACAGGGGGCCCACTGAAGCTTTCTTT. This gives the protein CASRSDRGPTEAFF. The V gene is TRBV2, the J gene TRBJ1-1, with 10 bases aligning to TRBD1. The CDR3 has 14 residues. Germline values: CDR1 SNHLY, CDR2 FYNNEI. V lost 6 bases and J lost 4; bases outside the gene matches: 5.

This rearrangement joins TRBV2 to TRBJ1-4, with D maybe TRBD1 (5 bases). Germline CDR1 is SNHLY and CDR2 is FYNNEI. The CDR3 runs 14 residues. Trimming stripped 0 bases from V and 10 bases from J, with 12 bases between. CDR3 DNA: TGTGCCAGCAGTGAAGCGGGGGGACCGACAAAACTGTTTTTT. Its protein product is CASSEAGGPTKLFF.